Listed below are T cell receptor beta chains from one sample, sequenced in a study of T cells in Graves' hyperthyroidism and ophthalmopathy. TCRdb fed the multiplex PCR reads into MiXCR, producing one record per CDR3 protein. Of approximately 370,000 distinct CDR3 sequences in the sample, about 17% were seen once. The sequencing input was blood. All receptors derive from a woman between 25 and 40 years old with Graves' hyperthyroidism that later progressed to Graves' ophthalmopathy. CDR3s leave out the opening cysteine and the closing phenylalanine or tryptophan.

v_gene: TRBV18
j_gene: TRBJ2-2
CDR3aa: ASSPTTSGPNTGELF

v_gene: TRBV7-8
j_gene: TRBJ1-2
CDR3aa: ASSLARSNRQGSYGYT

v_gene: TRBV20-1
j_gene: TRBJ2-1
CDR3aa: SALDREARDEQF

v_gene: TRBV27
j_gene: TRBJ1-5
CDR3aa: ARGQGPHQPQH

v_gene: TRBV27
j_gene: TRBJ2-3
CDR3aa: ASPRADTQY

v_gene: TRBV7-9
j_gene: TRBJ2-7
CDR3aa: ASSSPDRFYEQY

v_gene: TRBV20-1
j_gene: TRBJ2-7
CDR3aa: SGAGLAGAYEQY

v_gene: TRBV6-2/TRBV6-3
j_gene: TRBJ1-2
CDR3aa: ASSPGASIGYT

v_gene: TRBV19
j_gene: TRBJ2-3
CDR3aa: ASSLREGLTDTQY

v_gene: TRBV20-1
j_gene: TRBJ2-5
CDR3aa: SVISGVQETQY

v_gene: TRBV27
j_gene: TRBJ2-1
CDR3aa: ASSFRSNEQF

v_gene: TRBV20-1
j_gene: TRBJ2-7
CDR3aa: SARVGGGDYEQY

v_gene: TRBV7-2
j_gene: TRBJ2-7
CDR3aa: ASSLFRDISYEQY

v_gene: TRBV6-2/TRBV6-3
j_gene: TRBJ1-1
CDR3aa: ASSSITGVNTEAF

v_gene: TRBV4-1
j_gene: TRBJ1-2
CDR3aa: ASSQERGQGVGYT

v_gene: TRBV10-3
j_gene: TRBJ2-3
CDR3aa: AISAGKTDTQY

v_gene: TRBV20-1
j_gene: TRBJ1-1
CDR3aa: SAIQGERSTEAF

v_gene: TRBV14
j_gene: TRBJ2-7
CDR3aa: ASSQEWSGGASYEQY

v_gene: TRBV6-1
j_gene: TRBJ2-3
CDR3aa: ASSGWTSSTDTQY

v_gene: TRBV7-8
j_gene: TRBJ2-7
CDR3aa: ASSLPRSEQY

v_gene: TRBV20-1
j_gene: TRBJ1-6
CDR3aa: SAREGLSSYNSPLH

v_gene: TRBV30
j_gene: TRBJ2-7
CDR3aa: AGETGFTYEQY

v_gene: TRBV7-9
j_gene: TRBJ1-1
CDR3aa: ASSLGGSPFRTEAF

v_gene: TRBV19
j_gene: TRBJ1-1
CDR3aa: ASKTRRENTEAF

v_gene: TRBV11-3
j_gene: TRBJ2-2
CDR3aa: ASSLGYSSNTGELF

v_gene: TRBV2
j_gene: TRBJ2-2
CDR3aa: AAGRTSSRYNTGELF

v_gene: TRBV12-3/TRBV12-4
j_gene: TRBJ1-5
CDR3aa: ASSRMNQPQH

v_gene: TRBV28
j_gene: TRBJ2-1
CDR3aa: ASGNVLGVYNEQF

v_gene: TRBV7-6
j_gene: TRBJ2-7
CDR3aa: ASSRRDRVHEQY

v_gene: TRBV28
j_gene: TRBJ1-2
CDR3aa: ASSLLENYGYT

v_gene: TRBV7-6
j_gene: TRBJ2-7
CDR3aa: ASSLGGGRAGSYEQY